This TCR beta chain appears in the sequencing data of a study of cytomegalovirus exposure and HLA in healthy donors. Regarding this clone: The target antigen is unknown.

Both 60 Vbeta primers and 13 Jbeta primers went into the PCR. The table came from immunoSEQ multiplex PCR; TCRdb's copy has only in-frame clones and leaves some out. Of around 150,000 clones in the sample, 60% to 85% were seen once. The V and J ends lost 2 bases and 0 bases respectively, with 16 bases between them. The CDR3 has 17 amino acids. Germline V gene sequence: CDR1 SGHVS, CDR2 FQNEAQ. Broader study findings: It emerged from a later analysis that several of the most significant clusters appeared to be linked to common viral pathogens. Data from an earlier analysis indicated that most TCR beta V segments were productive either about 87% or about 30% of the time.

The chain combines TRBV7-8 with TRBJ1-1, with a weak D call TRBD1 (6 bases). This receptor was obtained from a woman aged 40 to 50 in good health and CMV-seronegative. The source material was PBMCs. The CDR3 DNA is TGTGCCAGCAGCTTACTGGGTTTTGGGACACTGAACACTGAAGCTTTCTTT. Translating it yields CASSLLGFGTLNTEAFF.